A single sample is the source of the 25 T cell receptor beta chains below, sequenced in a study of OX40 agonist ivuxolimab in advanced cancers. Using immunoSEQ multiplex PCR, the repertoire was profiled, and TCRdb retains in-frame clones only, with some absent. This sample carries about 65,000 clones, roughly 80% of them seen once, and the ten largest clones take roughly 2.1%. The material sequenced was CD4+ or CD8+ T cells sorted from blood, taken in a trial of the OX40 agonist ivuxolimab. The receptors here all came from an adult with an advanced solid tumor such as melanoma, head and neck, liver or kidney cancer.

CDR3 sequence: CASSLGFQETQYF. DNA for the CDR3: TGTGCCAGCAGCTTAGGTTTCCAAGAGACCCAGTACTTC. This chain connects TRBV7-2 to TRBJ2-5; D is unclear. The ends were cut back, 1 base at V and 1 base at J, with 4 bases in the middle. This CDR3 comprises 13 residues. CDR1 is SGHTA and CDR2 is FQGNSA in the germline V gene.

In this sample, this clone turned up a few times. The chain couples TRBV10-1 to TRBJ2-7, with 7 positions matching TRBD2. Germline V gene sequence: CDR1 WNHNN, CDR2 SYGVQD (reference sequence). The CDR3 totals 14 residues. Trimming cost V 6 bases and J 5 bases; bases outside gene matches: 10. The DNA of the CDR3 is TGCGCCAGCAGCGGGGGGAACCCAAGCAACGAGCAGTACGTC. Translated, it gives CASSGGNPSNEQYV.

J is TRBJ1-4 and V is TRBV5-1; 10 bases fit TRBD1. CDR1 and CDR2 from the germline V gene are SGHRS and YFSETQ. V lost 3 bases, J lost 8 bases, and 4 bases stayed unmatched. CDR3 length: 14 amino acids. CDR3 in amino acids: CASSSRDRGEKLFF. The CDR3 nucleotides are TGCGCCAGCAGCTCCCGGGACAGGGGAGAAAAACTGTTTTTT.

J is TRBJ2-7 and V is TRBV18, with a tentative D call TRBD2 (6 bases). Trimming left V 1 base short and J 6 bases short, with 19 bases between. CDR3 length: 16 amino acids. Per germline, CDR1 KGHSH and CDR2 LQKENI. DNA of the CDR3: TGTGCCAGCTCACCACGGGGTGGCGGGAAAGATAGCGAGCAGTACTTC. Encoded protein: CASSPRGGGKDSEQYF.

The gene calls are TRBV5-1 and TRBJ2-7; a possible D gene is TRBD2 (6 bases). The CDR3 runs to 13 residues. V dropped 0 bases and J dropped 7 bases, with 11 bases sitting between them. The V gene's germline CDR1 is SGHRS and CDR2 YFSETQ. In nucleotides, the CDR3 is TGCGCCAGCAGCTTGGCCACGGGAGTTGAGCAGTACTTC. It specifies CASSLATGVEQYF. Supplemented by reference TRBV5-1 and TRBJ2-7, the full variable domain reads KAGVTQTPRYLIKTRGQQVTLSCSPISGHRSVSWYQQTPGQGLQFLFEYFSETQRNKGNFPGRFSGRQFSNSRSEMNVSTLELGDSALYLCASSLATGVEQYFGPGTRLTVT.

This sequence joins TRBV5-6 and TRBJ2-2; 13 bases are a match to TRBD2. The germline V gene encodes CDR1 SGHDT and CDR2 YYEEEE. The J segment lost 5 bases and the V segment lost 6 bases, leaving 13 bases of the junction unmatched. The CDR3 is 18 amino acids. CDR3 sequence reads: CASTALTSGRTKTGELFF. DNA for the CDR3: TGTGCCAGCACCGCACTGACTAGCGGGAGGACAAAAACCGGGGAGCTGTTTTTT.

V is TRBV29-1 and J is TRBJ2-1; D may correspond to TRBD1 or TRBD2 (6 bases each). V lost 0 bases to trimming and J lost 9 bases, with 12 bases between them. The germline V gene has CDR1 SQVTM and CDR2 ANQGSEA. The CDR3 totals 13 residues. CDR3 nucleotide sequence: TGCAGCGTTGAAGATAACAGGGACTTTGAGCAGTTCTTC. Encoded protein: CSVEDNRDFEQFF.

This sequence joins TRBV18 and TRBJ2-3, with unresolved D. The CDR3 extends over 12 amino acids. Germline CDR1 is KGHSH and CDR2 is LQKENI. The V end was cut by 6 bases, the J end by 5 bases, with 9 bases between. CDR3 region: CASSQSRDTQYF. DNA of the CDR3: TGTGCCAGCTCCCAATCGAGAGATACGCAGTATTTT.

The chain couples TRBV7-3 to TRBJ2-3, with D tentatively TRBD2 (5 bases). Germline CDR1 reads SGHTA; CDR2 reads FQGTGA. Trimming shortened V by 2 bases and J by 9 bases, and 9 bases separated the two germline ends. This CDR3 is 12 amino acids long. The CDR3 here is CASSLGRETQYF. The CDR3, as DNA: TGTGCCAGCAGCTTAGGTCGGGAAACGCAGTATTTT.

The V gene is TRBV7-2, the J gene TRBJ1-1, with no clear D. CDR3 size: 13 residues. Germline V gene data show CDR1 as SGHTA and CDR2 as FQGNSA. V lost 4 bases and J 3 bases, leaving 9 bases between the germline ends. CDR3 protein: CASSYEGYTEAFF. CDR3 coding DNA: TGTGCCAGCAGCTATGAAGGTTACACTGAAGCTTTCTTT.

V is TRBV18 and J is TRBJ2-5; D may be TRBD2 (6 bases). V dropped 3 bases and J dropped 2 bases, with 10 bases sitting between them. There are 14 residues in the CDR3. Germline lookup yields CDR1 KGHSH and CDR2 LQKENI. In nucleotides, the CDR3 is TGTGCCAGCTCACCTTCCGGGGGACAAGAGACCCAGTACTTC. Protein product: CASSPSGGQETQYF.

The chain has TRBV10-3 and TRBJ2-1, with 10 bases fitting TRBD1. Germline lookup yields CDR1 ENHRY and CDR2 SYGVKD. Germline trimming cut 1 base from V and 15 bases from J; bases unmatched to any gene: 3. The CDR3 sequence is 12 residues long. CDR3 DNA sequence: TGTGCCATCAGTGAGTACGGGACAGGGGCGTTCTTC. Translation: CAISEYGTGAFF.

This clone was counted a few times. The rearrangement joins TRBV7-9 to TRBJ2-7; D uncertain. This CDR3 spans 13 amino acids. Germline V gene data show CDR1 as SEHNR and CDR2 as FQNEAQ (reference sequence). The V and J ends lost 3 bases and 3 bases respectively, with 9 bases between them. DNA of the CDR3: TGTGCCAGCAGCTTCGGATTCAACTACGAGCAGTACGTC. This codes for CASSFGFNYEQYV.

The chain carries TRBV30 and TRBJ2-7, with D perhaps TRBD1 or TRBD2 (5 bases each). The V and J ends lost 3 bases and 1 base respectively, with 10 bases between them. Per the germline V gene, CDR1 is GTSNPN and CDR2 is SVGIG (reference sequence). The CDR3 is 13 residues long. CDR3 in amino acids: CAWRLGESYEQYF. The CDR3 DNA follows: TGTGCCTGGAGATTGGGGGAGTCCTACGAGCAGTACTTC.

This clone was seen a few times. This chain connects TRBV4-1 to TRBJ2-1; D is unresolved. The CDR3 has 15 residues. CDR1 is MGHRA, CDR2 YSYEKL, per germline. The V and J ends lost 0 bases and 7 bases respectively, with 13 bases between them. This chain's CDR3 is CASSQERTYGNEQFF. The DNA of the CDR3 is TGCGCCAGCAGCCAAGAACGGACCTACGGGAATGAGCAGTTCTTC.

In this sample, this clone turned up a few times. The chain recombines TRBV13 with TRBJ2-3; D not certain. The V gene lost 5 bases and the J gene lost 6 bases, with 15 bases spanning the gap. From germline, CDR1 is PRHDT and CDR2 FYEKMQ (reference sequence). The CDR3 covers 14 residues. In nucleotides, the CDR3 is TGTGCCAGCAGCCTTACCCAACCTGGGGATACGCAGTATTTT. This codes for CASSLTQPGDTQYF. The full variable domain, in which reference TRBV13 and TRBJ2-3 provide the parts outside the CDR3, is AAGVIQSPRHLIKEKRETATLKCYPIPRHDTVYWYQQGPGQDPQFLISFYEKMQSDKGSIPDRFSAQQFSDYHSELNMSSLELGDSALYFCASSLTQPGDTQYFGPGTRLTVL.

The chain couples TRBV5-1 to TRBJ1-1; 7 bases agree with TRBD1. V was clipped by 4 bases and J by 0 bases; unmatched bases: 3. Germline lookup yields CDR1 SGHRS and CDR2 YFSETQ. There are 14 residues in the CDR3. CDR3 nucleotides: TGCGCCAGCAGCGGGGGACAGATGAACACTGAAGCTTTCTTT. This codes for CASSGGQMNTEAFF.

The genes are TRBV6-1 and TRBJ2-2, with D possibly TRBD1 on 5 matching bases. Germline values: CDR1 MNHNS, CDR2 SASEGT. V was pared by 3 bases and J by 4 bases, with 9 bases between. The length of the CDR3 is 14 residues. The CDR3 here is CASSEPRVTGELFF. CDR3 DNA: TGTGCCAGCAGTGAGCCCAGGGTCACCGGGGAGCTGTTTTTT.

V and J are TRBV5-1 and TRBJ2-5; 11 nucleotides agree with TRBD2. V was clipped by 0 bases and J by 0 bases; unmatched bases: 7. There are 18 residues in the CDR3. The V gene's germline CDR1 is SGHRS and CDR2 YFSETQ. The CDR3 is CASSLAGTSGLYQETQYF. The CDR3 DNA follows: TGCGCCAGCAGCTTGGCCGGGACTAGCGGATTGTACCAAGAGACCCAGTACTTC.

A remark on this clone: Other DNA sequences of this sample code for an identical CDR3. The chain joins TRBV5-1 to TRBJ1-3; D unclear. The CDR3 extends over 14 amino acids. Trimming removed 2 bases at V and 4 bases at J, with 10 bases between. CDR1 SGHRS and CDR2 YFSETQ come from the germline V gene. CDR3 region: CASSFEGGGNTIYF. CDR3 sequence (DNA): TGCGCCAGCAGCTTCGAGGGAGGCGGAAACACCATATATTTT.

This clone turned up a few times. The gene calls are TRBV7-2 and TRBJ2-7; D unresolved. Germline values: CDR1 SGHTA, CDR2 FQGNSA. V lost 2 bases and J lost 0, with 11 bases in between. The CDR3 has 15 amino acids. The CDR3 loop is CASSLSRDTSYEQYF. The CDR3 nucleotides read TGTGCCAGCAGCTTATCGCGTGATACCTCCTACGAGCAGTACTTC. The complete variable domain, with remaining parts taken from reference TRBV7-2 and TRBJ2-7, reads GAGVSQSPSNKVTEKGKDVELRCDPISGHTALYWYRQSLGQGLEFLIYFQGNSAPDKSGLPSDRFSAERTGGSVSTLTIQRTQQEDSAVYLCASSLSRDTSYEQYFGPGTRLTVT.

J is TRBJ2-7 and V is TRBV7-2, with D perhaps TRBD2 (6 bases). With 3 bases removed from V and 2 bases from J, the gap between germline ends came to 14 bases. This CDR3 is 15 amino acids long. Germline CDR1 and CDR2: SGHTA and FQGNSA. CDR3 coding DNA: TGTGCCAGCAGCTTGGAGGGTGGGAGAACCTACGAGCAGTACTTC. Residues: CASSLEGGRTYEQYF.

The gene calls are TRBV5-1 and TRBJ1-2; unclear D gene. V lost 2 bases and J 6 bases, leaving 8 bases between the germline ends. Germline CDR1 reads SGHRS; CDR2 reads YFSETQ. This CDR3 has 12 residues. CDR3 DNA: TGCGCCAGCAGCTTCGCTTCTGATGGCTACACCTTC. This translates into CASSFASDGYTF.

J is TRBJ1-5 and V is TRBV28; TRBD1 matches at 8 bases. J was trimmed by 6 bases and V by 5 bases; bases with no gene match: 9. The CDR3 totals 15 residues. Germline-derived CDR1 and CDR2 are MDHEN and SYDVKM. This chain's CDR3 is CASSHTDRVGQPQHF. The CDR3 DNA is TGTGCCAGCAGTCACACGGACAGGGTGGGTCAGCCCCAGCATTTT. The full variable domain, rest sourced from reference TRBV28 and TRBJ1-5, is DVKVTQSSRYLVKRTGEKVFLECVQDMDHENMFWYRQDPGLGLRLIYFSYDVKMKEKGDIPEGYSVSREKKERFSLILESASTNQTSMYLCASSHTDRVGQPQHFGDGTRLSIL.

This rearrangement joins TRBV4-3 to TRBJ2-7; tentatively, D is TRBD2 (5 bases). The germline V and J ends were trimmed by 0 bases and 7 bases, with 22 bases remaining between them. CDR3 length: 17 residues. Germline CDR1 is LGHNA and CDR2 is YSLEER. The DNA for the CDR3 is TGCGCCAGCAGCCAAGATTGGGTAGCGAGAGTCCCGGGAGAGCAGTACTTC. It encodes CASSQDWVARVPGEQYF.